There are many counts of the clone carrying this TCR beta chain. Its antigen is currently unknown. 2 million unsorted PBMCs were stored in RNAlater at -80 °C before RNA extraction. The method for making cDNA was 5'RACE, and it used 10-nucleotide random UMIs. A single run covered 15-18 subjects with over 170 million TCR-beta sequences. MiXCR, applied by TCRdb to the 5' RACE reads, yields one record per CDR3 protein. The table lists 20,000 or so distinct CDR3 sequences, over 10% of them singletons, with 16% in the top ten. The entry originates in a study of neurological immune-mediated disorders. The study, taken as a whole, reports: HTLV-1-associated myelopathy had the most TCR clonal expansion, and multiple sclerosis had the least, less than healthy controls.

CDR1 is KGHDR and CDR2 is SFDVKD in the germline V gene. V trimming: 4 bases; J trimming: 4 bases; junction bases outside the gene matches: 7. The CDR3 has 16 amino acids. The sequence came from a middle-aged woman with HTLV-1-associated myelopathy (HAM/TSP). The V gene is TRBV24-1, the J gene TRBJ2-3; 10 bases agree with TRBD1. Material for sequencing was PBMCs. In DNA, the CDR3 is TGTGCCACCAGTGACCCTGGGACAGGGGCCCCAGATACGCAGTATTTT. Translating gives CATSDPGTGAPDTQYF.